What follows are 14 T cell receptor beta chains derived from one specimen sequenced in a study of T cell changes during pregnancy in multiple sclerosis. Data came from immunoSEQ multiplex PCR; TCRdb stores just in-frame clones and leaves some out. Of about 130,000 clones listed, around 95% are singletons. The sample consisted of peripheral blood, taken after pregnancy. These receptors originate from a female donor with multiple sclerosis, enrolled in a pregnancy study.

This clone was seen more than once but under ten times. This chain connects TRBV4-1 to TRBJ1-5; 8 nucleotides agree with TRBD1. From germline, CDR1 is MGHRA and CDR2 YSYEKL. The CDR3 contains 15 residues. V gave up 4 bases and J gave up 5 bases; unmatched junction bases: 7. The CDR3 DNA reads as TGCGCCAGCAGCCCCCTTGACAGGGGTGATCAGCCCCAGCATTTT. It codes for CASSPLDRGDQPQHF.

The CDR3 loop reads CASTRHGYNEQFF. CDR3 bases: TGTGCCAGCACGCGACACGGATACAATGAGCAGTTCTTC. The V gene is TRBV2, the J gene TRBJ2-1, with D hard to call. The CDR3 has 13 amino acids. Germline assignment: CDR1 SNHLY and CDR2 FYNNEI. Trimming left V 7 bases short and J 4 bases short, with 11 bases between.

In nucleotides, the CDR3 is TGTGCCAGGTTCCGAGGGAAGGGATGCGGGAATACGCAGTATTTT. Its protein is CARFRGKGCGNTQYF. The chain employs TRBV6-9 and TRBJ2-3; a weak D match, TRBD2 (6 bases). This CDR3 has 15 amino acids. Trimming removed 9 bases at V and 7 bases at J, with 23 bases between. Germline V gene data show CDR1 as MNHGY and CDR2 as SVAAGI.

The chain uses TRBV7-8 and TRBJ2-5; 8 nucleotides line up with TRBD1. The CDR3 length is 14 residues. With 1 base clipped from V and 7 bases from J, the junction kept 5 bases outside the gene matches. Looked up from germline, CDR1 is SGHVS and CDR2 is FQNEAQ. CDR3 DNA: TGTGCCAGCAGCTTAGACAGGGGGGTCGTGACCCAGTACTTC. Residues: CASSLDRGVVTQYF.

The J gene is TRBJ2-7, the V gene TRBV4-1; TRBD2 aligns across 10 bases. Germline V lookup: CDR1 MGHRA, CDR2 YSYEKL. The CDR3 runs to 15 residues. With V trimmed by 3 bases and J by 2 bases, 4 bases remained unmatched. CDR3 protein: CASSHLAGATYEQYF. The CDR3 region has the DNA TGCGCCAGCAGCCACCTAGCGGGAGCGACCTACGAGCAGTACTTC.

The chain is built from TRBV5-1 and TRBJ2-3, with a tentative D call TRBD2 (6 bases). This CDR3 region has 15 residues. V was trimmed by 9 bases and J by 4 bases, leaving 21 bases between them. CDR1 and CDR2 from the germline V gene are SGHRS and YFSETQ. In nucleotides, the CDR3 is TGCGCCACCATTTTCTCCCGGGAGTGGGCAGATACGCAGTATTTT. It is translated as CATIFSREWADTQYF.

This chain links TRBV2 with TRBJ1-2; perhaps TRBD1 as D (5 bases). CDR1 SNHLY and CDR2 FYNNEI come from the germline V gene. The CDR3 consists of 10 residues. V dropped 6 bases and J dropped 11 bases, with 10 bases sitting between them. Written as DNA, the CDR3 is TGTGCCAGCAGAGACCAGGGATACACCTTC. Translation gives CASRDQGYTF.

Here the CDR3 DNA reads TGTGCCAGTAGTATAGATGTCCAAAGAACTAGCGGGAGGGCCTTCGAGCAGTACTTC. Amino acid sequence: CASSIDVQRTSGRAFEQYF. The chain couples TRBV19 to TRBJ2-7, with 13 bases that match TRBD2. The V and J ends lost 0 bases and 6 bases, in that order; junction bases with no gene match: 14. The length of the CDR3 is 19 residues. CDR1 and CDR2 from the germline V gene are LNHDA and SQIVND (reference sequence). Looking up the rest from reference TRBV19 and TRBJ2-7 gives the full variable domain: DGGITQSPKYLFRKEGQNVTLSCEQNLNHDAMYWYRQDPGQGLRLIYYSQIVNDFQKGDIAEGYSVSREKKESFPLTVTSAQKNPTAFYLCASSIDVQRTSGRAFEQYFGPGTRLTVT.

The chain couples TRBV7-9 to TRBJ2-2, with unresolved D. Per the germline V gene, CDR1 is SEHNR and CDR2 is FQNEAQ (reference sequence). Trimming shortened V by 1 base and J by 5 bases, and 8 bases separated the two germline ends. The CDR3 has 14 residues. The CDR3 bases are TGTGCCAGCAGCTTAGTCGAGATGACCGGGGAGCTGTTTTTT. This translates into CASSLVEMTGELFF.

The chain uses TRBV6-5 and TRBJ2-3; a weak D match, TRBD2 (5 bases). Looked up from germline, CDR1 is MNHEY and CDR2 is SVGAGI. The CDR3 has 15 amino acids. V lost 8 bases to trimming and J lost 0 bases, with 15 bases between them. CDR3 bases: TGTGCCAGCTCCGTATCGGGATCTAGCACAGATACGCAGTATTTT. Its protein product is CASSVSGSSTDTQYF.

V and J are TRBV19 and TRBJ2-1; TRBD2 aligns across 10 bases. CDR3 length: 16 residues. Germline V gives CDR1 LNHDA, CDR2 SQIVND (reference sequence). V was clipped by 3 bases and J by 4 bases; unmatched bases: 6. CDR3 sequence reads: CASSMGSGRVYNEQFF. The DNA of the CDR3 is TGTGCCAGTAGTATGGGCAGCGGGAGGGTTTACAATGAGCAGTTCTTC.

The gene calls are TRBV5-4 and TRBJ2-1; 10 positions agree with TRBD2. V trimming: 0 bases; J trimming: 2 bases; junction bases outside the gene matches: 8. Looked up from germline, CDR1 is SGHNT and CDR2 is YYREEE (reference sequence). The CDR3 runs 18 residues. CDR3 sequence: CASSLGLAGAGAYNEQFF. CDR3 sequence (DNA): TGTGCCAGCAGCTTGGGGCTAGCGGGAGCCGGGGCCTACAATGAGCAGTTCTTC.

V and J are TRBV27 and TRBJ1-2, with unresolved D. Trimming stripped 5 bases from V and 5 bases from J, with 18 bases between. The CDR3 is made up of 15 amino acids. Germline CDR1 and CDR2: MNHEY and SMNVEV (reference sequence). The CDR3 DNA reads as TGTGCCAGCAGTCACACAGAGCGGAGCGCTTATGGCTACACCTTC. It is translated as CASSHTERSAYGYTF.

This chain uses TRBV9 with TRBJ2-7; 7 bases fit TRBD1. Per the germline V gene, CDR1 is SGDLS and CDR2 is YYNGEE. Unmatched junction bases numbered 12, after V lost 0 bases and J lost 6 bases. CDR3 length equals 16 residues. CDR3: CASSVAGTAPIAEQYF. CDR3 coding DNA: TGTGCCAGCAGCGTAGCCGGGACAGCGCCGATTGCCGAGCAGTACTTC.